The T cell receptor beta chain under discussion was sequenced for a study of response to subunit inactivated influenza vaccine. Germline V gives CDR1 KGHSH, CDR2 LQKENI. This CDR3 comprises 16 residues. Trimming removed 0 bases at V and 4 bases at J, with 12 bases between. Using its own MiXCR run on the RT-PCR reads, TCRdb lists one record per CDR3 protein. The data contain 500,000 to 550,000 distinct CDR3 sequences, 6.5% to 8% of them singletons. Sequences were derived from PBMCs from blood, sampled less than 30 months after vaccination. The clonotype comes from a man between 50 and 70 years old who received an inactivated influenza vaccine. The genes are TRBV18 and TRBJ2-2, with D possibly matching TRBD1 (7 bases). CDR3 in amino acids: CASSPPAQGGTGELFF. CDR3 nucleotides: TGTGCCAGCTCACCACCGGCGCAGGGGGGCACCGGGGAGCTGTTTTTT.